This T cell receptor (beta chain) appears in the sequencing data of a study of cytomegalovirus exposure and HLA in healthy donors. Sequenced by immunoSEQ multiplex PCR; TCRdb stores in-frame clones only, minus some. This table holds 300,000 to 400,000 clones, 80% to 90% found once. The V gene's germline CDR1 is GTSNPN and CDR2 SVGIG (reference sequence). This CDR3 comprises 16 residues. Trimming at V came to 3 bases and at J to 9 bases, leaving 16 bases not matched to a gene. This clone is a singleton in its sample. Sequencing input: PBMCs. The V and J genes are TRBV30 and TRBJ1-5, with 8 nucleotides matching TRBD1. The TCR was taken from a woman younger than 35 in good health and CMV-seronegative. The CDR3 loop reads CAWSRLDRGLFMPQHF. Written as DNA, the CDR3 is TGTGCCTGGAGCCGACTCGACAGGGGTCTTTTTATGCCCCAGCATTTT.